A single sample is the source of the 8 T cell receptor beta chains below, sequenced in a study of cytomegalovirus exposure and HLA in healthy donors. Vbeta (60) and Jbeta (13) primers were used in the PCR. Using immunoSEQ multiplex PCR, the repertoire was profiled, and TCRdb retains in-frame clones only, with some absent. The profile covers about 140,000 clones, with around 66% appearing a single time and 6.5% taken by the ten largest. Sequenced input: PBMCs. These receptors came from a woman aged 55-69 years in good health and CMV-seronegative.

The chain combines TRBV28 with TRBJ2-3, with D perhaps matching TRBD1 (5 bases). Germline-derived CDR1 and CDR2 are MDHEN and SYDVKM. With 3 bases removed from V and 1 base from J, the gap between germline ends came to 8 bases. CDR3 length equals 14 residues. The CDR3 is CASSFLQGTDTQYF. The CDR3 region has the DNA TGTGCCAGCAGTTTTTTACAGGGCACAGATACGCAGTATTTT.

CDR3 coding DNA: TGTGCCAGCAGCCCCATGGGGATAGGGGGGGGAGAGACCCAGTACTTC. Its protein is CASSPMGIGGGETQYF. The chain links TRBV7-3 to TRBJ2-5; D is perhaps TRBD2 (7 bases). V was clipped by 5 bases and J by 4 bases, with 20 bases between them. Germline V gene data show CDR1 as SGHTA and CDR2 as FQGTGA. The CDR3 sequence is 16 residues long.

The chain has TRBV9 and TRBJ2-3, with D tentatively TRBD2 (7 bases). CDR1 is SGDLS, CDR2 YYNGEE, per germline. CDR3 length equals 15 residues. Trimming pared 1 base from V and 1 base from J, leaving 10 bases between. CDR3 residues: CASSVIGGGTDTQYF. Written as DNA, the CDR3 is TGTGCCAGCAGCGTAATAGGGGGGGGCACAGATACGCAGTATTTT.

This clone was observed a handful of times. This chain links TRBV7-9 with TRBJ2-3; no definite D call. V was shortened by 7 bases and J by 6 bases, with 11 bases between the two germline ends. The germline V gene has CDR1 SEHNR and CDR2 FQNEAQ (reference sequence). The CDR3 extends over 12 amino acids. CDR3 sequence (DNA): TGTGCCAGCACCCCCCTCCAGGATACGCAGTATTTT. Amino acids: CASTPLQDTQYF.

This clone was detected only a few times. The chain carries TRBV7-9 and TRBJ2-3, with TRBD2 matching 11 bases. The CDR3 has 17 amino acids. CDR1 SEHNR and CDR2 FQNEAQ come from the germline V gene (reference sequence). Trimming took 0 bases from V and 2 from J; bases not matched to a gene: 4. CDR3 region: CASSLASGGAYTDTQYF. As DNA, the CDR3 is TGTGCCAGCAGCTTAGCTAGCGGGGGGGCCTACACAGATACGCAGTATTTT.

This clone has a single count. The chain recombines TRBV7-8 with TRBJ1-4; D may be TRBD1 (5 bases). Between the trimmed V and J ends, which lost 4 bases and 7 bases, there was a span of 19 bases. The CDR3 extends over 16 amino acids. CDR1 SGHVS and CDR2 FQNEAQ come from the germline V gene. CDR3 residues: CASSSSRTGGFEKLFF. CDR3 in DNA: TGTGCCAGCAGCTCATCACGTACAGGAGGGTTTGAAAAACTGTTTTTT.

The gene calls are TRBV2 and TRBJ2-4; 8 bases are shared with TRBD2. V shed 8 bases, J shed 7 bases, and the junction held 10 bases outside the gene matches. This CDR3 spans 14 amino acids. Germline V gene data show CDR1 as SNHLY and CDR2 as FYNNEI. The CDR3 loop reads CASRQRTGGNIQYF. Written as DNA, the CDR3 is TGTGCCAGCCGCCAACGGACGGGGGGGAACATTCAGTACTTC. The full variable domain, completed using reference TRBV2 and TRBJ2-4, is EPEVTQTPSHQVTQMGQEVILRCVPISNHLYFYWYRQILGQKVEFLVSFYNNEISEKSEIFDDQFSVERPDGSNFTLKIRSTKLEDSAMYFCASRQRTGGNIQYFGAGTRLSVL.

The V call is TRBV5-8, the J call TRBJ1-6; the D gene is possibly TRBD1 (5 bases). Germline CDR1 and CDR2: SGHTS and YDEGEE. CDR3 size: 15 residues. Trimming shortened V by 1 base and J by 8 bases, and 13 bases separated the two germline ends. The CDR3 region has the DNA TGTGCCAGCAGCTTGAAATTCCAGGGCGATTCACCCCTCCACTTT. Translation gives CASSLKFQGDSPLHF.